This is a list of T cell receptor beta chains from one sample in a study of Graves' ophthalmopathy and Graves' hyperthyroidism. One entry per CDR3 protein, called by TCRdb with MiXCR from the multiplex PCR reads. The repertoire has almost 750,000 distinct CDR3 sequences, roughly two fifths of them found once; the top ten carry about 40%. The sequenced material came from peripheral blood. These receptors were obtained from an adult man with Graves' ophthalmopathy. CDR3s leave out the opening cysteine and the closing phenylalanine or tryptophan.

CDR3aa	v_gene	j_gene
ATSGEGAQPQH	TRBV15	TRBJ1-5
ARINRWGEAF	TRBV25-1	TRBJ1-1
ASSYSTGESFYGYT	TRBV10-3	TRBJ1-2
ASSWGQGSHEQY	TRBV5-6	TRBJ2-7
ASSSTEGNEKLF	TRBV7-9	TRBJ1-4
SSTTASGGLETQY	TRBV29-1	TRBJ2-5
ASSLRT	TRBV9	TRBJ2-6
ASSPRDGQPNTGELF	TRBV7-9	TRBJ2-2
ASSTVDSEVGGYT	TRBV13	TRBJ1-2
ASNRGFNSYEQY	TRBV6-1	TRBJ2-7
ASSPAGLDYEQY	TRBV7-2	TRBJ2-7
ASTHPSTDTQY	TRBV5-4	TRBJ2-3
ASSPRTVGEAF	TRBV7-6	TRBJ1-1
ASSLGRSGGPSGEQY	TRBV11-2	TRBJ2-7
SAKGPQNQPQH	TRBV20-1	TRBJ1-5
ASSQETESISYEQY	TRBV7-3	TRBJ2-7
ASSLRQGMNQPQH	TRBV7-2	TRBJ1-5
SATPNTEAF	TRBV29-1	TRBJ1-1
SWGGDSYEQY	TRBV20-1	TRBJ2-7
ASSPWTVAGVSHEQY	TRBV11-2	TRBJ2-7
ASSPTGYYGEQY	TRBV2	TRBJ2-7
ASRPELSEKLF	TRBV2	TRBJ1-4
ASSYRLAGELF	TRBV7-9	TRBJ2-2
ASSLQGTHHGYT	TRBV2	TRBJ1-2
SARVGGRGYGYT	TRBV20-1	TRBJ1-2
ASSRGRESAEGYT	TRBV5-1	TRBJ1-2
ASRPAGGSNQPQH	TRBV24-1	TRBJ1-5
ASSSQTGLDTEAF	TRBV5-1	TRBJ1-1
ASSPTLGEISYEQY	TRBV11-1	TRBJ2-7
ASSLSPTVNMNTEAF	TRBV7-8	TRBJ1-1
SAVKTGPLHSEQY	TRBV20-1	TRBJ2-7
ASSPPGTPRTGELF	TRBV9	TRBJ2-2
SLGGASGANVLT	TRBV29-1	TRBJ2-6
ATSDLGQPQH	TRBV24-1	TRBJ1-5
ASSQDPSRVEKLF	TRBV7-9	TRBJ1-4
ASSEDRDQETQY	TRBV25-1	TRBJ2-5
SVENVRRAGGVQETQY	TRBV29-1	TRBJ2-5
ATSDPGTGNEQY	TRBV24-1	TRBJ2-7
ASTSGETGYT	TRBV12-3/TRBV12-4	TRBJ1-2